The 6 T cell receptor beta chains listed next were all sequenced from one sample in a study of shared clonotypes between healthy human individuals. Generated by immunoSEQ multiplex PCR, the TCRdb table keeps only in-frame clones and is missing some. The table shows about 2.4 million clones, with over 85% occurring only once. Sequenced sample: naive CD4+ T cells from PBMCs. Subset meaning: CD45RA+ positively selected. All receptors derive from a man between 18 and 35 years old in good health. Some clones in this sample may be carry-over from other donors' samples.

The chain employs TRBV5-4 and TRBJ2-5, with D perhaps assigned TRBD1 or TRBD2 (5 bases each). V was trimmed by 1 base and J by 2 bases, leaving 15 bases between them. CDR1 and CDR2 (germline): SGHNT, YYREEE (reference sequence). The CDR3 totals 16 residues. Here the CDR3 reads CASSLPGGQIQETQYF. CDR3 nucleotide sequence: TGTGCCAGCAGCTTGCCAGGAGGACAAATACAAGAGACCCAGTACTTC.

The rearrangement links TRBV4-3 to TRBJ1-3; the D is unclear. The CDR3 covers 13 residues. V was cut by 3 bases and J by 4 bases, with 7 bases left in between. From germline, CDR1 is LGHNA and CDR2 YSLEER. CDR3 DNA sequence: TGCGCCAGCAGCCAGTTCGCCGGAAACACCATATATTTT. The encoded protein is CASSQFAGNTIYF.

This chain uses TRBV5-1 with TRBJ2-7, with 10 bases fitting TRBD2. The J segment lost 1 base and the V segment lost 5 bases, leaving 6 bases of the junction unmatched. The CDR3 consists of 15 residues. Germline CDR1 reads SGHRS; CDR2 reads YFSETQ. The CDR3 sequence is CASRATSGISYEQYF. In DNA form, the CDR3 reads TGCGCCAGCAGGGCAACTAGCGGGATATCCTACGAGCAGTACTTC.

V gene TRBV19 combines with J gene TRBJ1-1; D remains unclear. Per the germline V gene, CDR1 is LNHDA and CDR2 is SQIVND (reference sequence). V shed 0 bases and J shed 1 base, with 9 bases lying between them. This CDR3 contains 15 residues. CDR3 amino acids: CASSIEPGENTEAFF. The CDR3 bases are TGTGCCAGTAGTATAGAGCCGGGAGAGAACACTGAAGCTTTCTTT.

This sequence joins TRBV11-2 and TRBJ2-1; 12 positions agree with TRBD1. The ends lost 4 bases at V and 8 bases at J; junction bases unmatched: 9. Germline loops: CDR1 SGHAT, CDR2 FQNNGV. The CDR3 runs 16 residues. CDR3 sequence: CASSSPGTGGEDEQFF. CDR3 sequence (DNA): TGTGCCAGCAGCTCCCCTGGGACAGGGGGCGAAGATGAGCAGTTCTTC.

The chain carries TRBV5-4 and TRBJ2-2, with D perhaps being TRBD1 or TRBD2 (5 bases each). V lost 5 bases, J lost 0 bases, and 11 bases lay in between. CDR3 length: 15 amino acids. Per germline, CDR1 SGHNT and CDR2 YYREEE (reference sequence). This CDR3 is CASRSRDANTGELFF. CDR3 in DNA: TGTGCCAGCAGGTCTCGGGACGCGAACACCGGGGAGCTGTTTTTT.